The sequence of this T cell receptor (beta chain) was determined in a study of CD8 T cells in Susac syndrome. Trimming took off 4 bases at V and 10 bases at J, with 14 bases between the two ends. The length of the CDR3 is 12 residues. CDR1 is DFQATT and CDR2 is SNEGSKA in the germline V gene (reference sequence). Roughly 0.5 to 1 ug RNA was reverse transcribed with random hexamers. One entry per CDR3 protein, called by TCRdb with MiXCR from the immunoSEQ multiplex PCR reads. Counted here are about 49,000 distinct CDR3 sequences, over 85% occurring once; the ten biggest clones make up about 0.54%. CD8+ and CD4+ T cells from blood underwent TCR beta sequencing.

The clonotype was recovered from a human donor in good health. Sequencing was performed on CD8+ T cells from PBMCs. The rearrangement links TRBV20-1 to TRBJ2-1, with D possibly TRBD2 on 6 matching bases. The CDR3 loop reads CSANWPAGEQFF. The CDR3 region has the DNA TGCAGTGCTAACTGGCCAGCGGGCGAGCAGTTCTTC.